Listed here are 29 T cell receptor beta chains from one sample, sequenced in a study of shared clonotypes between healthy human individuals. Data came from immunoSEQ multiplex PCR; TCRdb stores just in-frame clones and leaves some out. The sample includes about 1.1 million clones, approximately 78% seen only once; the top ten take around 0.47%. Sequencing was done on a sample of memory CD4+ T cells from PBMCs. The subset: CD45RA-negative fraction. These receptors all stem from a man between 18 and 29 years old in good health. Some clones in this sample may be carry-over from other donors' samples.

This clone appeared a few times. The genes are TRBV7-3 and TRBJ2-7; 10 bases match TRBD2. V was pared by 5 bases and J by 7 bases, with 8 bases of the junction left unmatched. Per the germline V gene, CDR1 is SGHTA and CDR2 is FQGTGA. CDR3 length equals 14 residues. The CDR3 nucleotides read TGTGCCAGCAGCCCCTCGTGGACTAGCGGTGAGCAGTACTTC. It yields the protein CASSPSWTSGEQYF. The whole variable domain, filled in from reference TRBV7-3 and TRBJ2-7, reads GAGVSQTPSNKVTEKGKYVELRCDPISGHTALYWYRQSLGQGPEFLIYFQGTGAADDSGLPNDRFFAVRPEGSVSTLKIQRTERGDSAVYLCASSPSWTSGEQYFGPGTRLTVT.

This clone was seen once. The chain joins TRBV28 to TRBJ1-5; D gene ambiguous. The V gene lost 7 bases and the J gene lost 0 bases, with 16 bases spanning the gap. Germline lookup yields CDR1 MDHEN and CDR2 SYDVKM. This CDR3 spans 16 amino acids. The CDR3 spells CASTIGGSNSNQPQHF. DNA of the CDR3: TGTGCCAGCACCATAGGAGGGTCTAATAGCAATCAGCCCCAGCATTTT.

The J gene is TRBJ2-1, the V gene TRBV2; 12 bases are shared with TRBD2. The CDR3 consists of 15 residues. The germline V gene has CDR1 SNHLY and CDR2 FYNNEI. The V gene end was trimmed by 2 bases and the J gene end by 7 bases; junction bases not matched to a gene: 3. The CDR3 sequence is CASSERLAGANEQFF. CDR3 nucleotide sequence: TGTGCCAGCAGTGAAAGACTAGCGGGAGCAAATGAGCAGTTCTTC.

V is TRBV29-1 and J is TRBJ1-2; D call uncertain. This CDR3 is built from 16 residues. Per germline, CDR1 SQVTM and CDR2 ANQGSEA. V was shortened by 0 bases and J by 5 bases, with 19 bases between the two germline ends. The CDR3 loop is CSVEDLEGRGSYGYTF. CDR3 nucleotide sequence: TGCAGCGTTGAAGATCTAGAGGGCAGAGGGTCTTATGGCTACACCTTC.

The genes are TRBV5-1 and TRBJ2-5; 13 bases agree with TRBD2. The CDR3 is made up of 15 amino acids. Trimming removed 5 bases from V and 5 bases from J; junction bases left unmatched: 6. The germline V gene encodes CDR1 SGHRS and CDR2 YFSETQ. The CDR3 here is CASSWTSGSRETQYF. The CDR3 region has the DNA TGCGCCAGCAGTTGGACTAGCGGGAGTAGGGAGACCCAGTACTTC.

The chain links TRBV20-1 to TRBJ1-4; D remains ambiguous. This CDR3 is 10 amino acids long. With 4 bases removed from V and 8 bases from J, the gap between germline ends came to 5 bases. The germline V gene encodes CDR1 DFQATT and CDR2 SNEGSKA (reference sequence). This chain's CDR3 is CSAIREKLFF. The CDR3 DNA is TGCAGTGCTATTCGGGAAAAACTGTTTTTT.

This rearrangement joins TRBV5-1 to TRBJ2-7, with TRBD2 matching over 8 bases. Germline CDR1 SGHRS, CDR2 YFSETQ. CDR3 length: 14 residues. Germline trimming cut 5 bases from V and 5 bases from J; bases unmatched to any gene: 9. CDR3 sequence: CASRSLAGLHEQYF. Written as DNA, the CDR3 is TGCGCCAGCAGGTCATTAGCGGGACTCCACGAGCAGTACTTC.

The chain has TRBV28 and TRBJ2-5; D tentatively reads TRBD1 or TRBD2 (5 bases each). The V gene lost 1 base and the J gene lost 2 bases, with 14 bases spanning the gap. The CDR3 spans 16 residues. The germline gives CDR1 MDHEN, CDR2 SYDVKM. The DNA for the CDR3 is TGTGCCAGCAGTTTATCGGCCCTTGGGGGTCAAGAGACCCAGTACTTC. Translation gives CASSLSALGGQETQYF.

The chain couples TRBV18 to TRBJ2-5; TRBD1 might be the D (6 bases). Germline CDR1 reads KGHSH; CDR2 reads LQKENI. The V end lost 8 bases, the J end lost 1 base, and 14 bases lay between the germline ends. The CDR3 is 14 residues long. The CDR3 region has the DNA TGTGCCAGCGGGGCAACAGGGTCCCAAGAGACCCAGTACTTC. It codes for CASGATGSQETQYF.

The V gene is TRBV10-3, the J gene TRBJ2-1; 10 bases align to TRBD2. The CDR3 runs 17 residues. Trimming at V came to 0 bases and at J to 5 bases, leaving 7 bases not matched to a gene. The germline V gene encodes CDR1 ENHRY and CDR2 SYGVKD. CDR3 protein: CAISESPGLAPNNEQFF. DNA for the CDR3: TGTGCCATCAGTGAGTCCCCGGGACTAGCGCCGAACAATGAGCAGTTCTTC.

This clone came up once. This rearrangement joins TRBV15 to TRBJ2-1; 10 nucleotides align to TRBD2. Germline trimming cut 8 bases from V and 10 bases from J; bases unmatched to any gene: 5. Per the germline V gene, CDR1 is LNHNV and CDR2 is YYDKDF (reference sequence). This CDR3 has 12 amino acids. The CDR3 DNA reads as TGTGCCACCCAGACTAGCGGGCTAGAGCAGTTCTTC. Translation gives CATQTSGLEQFF.

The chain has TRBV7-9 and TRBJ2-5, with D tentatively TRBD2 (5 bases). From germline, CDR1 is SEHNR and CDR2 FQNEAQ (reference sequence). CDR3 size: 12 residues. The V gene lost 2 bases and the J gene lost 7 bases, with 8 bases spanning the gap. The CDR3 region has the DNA TGTGCCAGCAGCTTATTAGGAGGGACCCAGTACTTC. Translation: CASSLLGGTQYF.

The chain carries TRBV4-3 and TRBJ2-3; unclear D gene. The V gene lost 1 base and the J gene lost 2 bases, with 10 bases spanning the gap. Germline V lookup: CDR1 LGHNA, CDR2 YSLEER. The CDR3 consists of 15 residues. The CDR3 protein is CASSQGGRSTDTQYF. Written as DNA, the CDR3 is TGCGCCAGCAGCCAAGGTGGAAGGTCCACAGATACGCAGTATTTT.

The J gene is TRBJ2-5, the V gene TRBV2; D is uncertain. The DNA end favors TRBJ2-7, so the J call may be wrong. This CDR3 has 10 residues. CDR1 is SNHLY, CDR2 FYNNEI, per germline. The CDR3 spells CASRNYEQYF. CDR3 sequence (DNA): TGTGCCAGCAGGAACTACGAGCAGTACTTC.

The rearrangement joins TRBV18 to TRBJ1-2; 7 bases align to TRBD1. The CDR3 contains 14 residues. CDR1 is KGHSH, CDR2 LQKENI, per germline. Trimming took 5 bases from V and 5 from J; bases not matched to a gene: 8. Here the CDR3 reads CASSTTGTAYGYTF. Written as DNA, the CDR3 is TGTGCCAGCTCAACTACGGGGACAGCATATGGCTACACCTTC.

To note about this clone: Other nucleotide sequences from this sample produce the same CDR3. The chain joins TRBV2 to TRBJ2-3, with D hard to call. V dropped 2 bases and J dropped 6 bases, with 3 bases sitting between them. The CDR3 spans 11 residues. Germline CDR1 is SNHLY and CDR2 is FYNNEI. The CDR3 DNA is TGTGCCAGCAGTGAACGTGATACGCAGTATTTT. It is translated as CASSERDTQYF. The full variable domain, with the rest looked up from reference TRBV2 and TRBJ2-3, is EPEVTQTPSHQVTQMGQEVILRCVPISNHLYFYWYRQILGQKVEFLVSFYNNEISEKSEIFDDQFSVERPDGSNFTLKIRSTKLEDSAMYFCASSERDTQYFGPGTRLTVL.

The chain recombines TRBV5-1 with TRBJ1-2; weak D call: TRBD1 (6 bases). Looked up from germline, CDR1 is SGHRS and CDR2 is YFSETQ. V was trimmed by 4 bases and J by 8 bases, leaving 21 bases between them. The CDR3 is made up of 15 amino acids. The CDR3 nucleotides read TGCGCCAGCAGCCCCGGGGGGGCGGGCGGCTCAGGCTACACCTTC. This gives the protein CASSPGGAGGSGYTF.

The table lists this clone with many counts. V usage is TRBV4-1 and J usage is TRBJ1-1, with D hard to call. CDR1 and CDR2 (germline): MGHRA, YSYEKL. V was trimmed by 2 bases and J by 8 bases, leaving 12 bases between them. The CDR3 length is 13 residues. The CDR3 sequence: CASSQFSSSEAFF. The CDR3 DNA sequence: TGCGCCAGCAGCCAATTTTCCTCCAGCGAAGCTTTCTTT.

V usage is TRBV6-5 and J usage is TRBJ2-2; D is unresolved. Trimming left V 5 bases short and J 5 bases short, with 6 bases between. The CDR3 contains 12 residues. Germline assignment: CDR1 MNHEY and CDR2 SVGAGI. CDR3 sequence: CASSKETGELFF. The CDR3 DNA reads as TGTGCCAGCAGTAAGGAGACCGGGGAGCTGTTTTTT.

CDR3 sequence reads: CASSTWTSSTDTQYF. CDR3 sequence (DNA): TGTGCCAGCAGCACCTGGACATCTAGCACAGATACGCAGTATTTT. The rearrangement links TRBV9 to TRBJ2-3, with TRBD1 as a possible D gene (5 bases). Deletions cut 4 bases from V and 0 bases from J, with 12 bases between. The CDR3 has 15 amino acids. Germline lookup yields CDR1 SGDLS and CDR2 YYNGEE.

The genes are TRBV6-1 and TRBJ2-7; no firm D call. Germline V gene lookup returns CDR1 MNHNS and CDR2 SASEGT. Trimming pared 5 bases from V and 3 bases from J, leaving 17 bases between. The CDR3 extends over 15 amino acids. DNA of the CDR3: TGTGCCAGCAGTTTGTACGTAGCACAGAGCTACGAGCAGTACTTC. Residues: CASSLYVAQSYEQYF.

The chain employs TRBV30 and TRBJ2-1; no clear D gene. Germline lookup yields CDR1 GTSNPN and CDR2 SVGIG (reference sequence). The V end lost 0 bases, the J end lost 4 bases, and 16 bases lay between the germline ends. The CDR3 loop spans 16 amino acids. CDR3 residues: CAWSVASPTFYNEQFF. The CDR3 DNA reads TGTGCCTGGAGTGTCGCCTCCCCGACCTTTTACAATGAGCAGTTCTTC.

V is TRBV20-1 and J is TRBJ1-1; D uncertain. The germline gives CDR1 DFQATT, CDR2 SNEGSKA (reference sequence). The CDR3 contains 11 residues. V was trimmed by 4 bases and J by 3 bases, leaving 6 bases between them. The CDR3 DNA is TGCAGTGCTATACAAGACACTGAAGCTTTCTTT. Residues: CSAIQDTEAFF.

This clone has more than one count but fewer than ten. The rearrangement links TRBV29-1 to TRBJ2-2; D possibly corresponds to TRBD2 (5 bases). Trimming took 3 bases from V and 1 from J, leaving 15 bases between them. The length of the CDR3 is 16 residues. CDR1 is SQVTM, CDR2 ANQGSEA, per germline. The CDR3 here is CSVDLGYGVNTGELFF. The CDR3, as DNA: TGCAGCGTTGACCTAGGGTACGGGGTGAACACCGGGGAGCTGTTTTTT.

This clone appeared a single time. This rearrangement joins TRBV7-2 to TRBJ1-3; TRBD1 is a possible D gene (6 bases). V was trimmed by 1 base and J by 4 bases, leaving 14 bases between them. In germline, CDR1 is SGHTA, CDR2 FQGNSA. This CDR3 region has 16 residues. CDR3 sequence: CASSLVAPGAGNTIYF. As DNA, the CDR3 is TGTGCCAGCAGCTTAGTCGCGCCAGGGGCCGGAAACACCATATATTTT.

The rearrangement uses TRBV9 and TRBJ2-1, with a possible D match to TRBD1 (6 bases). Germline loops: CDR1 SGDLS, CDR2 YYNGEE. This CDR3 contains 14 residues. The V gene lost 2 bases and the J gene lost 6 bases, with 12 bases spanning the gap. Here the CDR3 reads CASSVTGPTNEQFF. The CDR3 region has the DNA TGTGCCAGCAGCGTGACAGGCCCTACCAATGAGCAGTTCTTC. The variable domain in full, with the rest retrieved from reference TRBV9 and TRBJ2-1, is DSGVTQTPKHLITATGQRVTLRCSPRSGDLSVYWYQQSLDQGLQFLIQYYNGEERAKGNILERFSAQQFPDLHSELNLSSLELGDSALYFCASSVTGPTNEQFFGPGTRLTVL.

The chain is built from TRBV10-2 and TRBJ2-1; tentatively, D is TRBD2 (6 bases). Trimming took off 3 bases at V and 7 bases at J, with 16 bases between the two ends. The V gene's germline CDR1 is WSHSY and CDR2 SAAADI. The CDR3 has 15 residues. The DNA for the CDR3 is TGCGCCAGCAGTGACCCCGGGACTTTAGGGAATGAGCAGTTCTTC. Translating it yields CASSDPGTLGNEQFF.

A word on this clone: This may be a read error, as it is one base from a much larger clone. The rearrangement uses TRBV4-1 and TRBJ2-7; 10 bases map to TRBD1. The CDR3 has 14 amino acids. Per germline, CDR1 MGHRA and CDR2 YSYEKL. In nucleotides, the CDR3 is TGCGCCAGCAGCTTAGGGACAGGGGACTACAAGCAGTACTTC. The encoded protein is CASSLGTGDYKQYF.

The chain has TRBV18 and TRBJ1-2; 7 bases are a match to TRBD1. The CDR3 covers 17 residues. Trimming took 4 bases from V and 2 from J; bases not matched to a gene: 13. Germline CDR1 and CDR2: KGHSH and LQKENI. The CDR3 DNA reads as TGTGCCAGCTCACTTTCGGACAGGAAGGTTATGAACTATGGCTACACCTTC. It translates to CASSLSDRKVMNYGYTF.